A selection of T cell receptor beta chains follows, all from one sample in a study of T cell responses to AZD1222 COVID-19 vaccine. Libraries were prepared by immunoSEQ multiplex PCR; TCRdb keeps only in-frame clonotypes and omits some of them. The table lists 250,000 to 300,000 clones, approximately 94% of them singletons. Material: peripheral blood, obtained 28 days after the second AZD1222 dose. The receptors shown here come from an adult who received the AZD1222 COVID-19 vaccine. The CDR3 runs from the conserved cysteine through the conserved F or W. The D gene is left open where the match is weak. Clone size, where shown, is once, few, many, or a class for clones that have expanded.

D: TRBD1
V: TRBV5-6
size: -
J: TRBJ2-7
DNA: TGTGCCAGCAGCCGACAGGGGGCATCCTACGAGCAGTACTTC
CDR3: CASSRQGASYEQYF

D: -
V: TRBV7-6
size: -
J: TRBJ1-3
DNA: TGTGCCAGCAGCTCACCAGCAACAGAGCCGCGAAACACCATATATTTT
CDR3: CASSSPATEPRNTIYF

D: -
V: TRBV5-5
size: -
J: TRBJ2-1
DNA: TGTGCCAGCACCTCCTACAATGAGCAGTTCTTC
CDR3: CASTSYNEQFF

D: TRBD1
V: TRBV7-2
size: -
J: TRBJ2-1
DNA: TGTGCCAGCAGGGCCCCAGGGGGCGCGGGGAATGAGCAGTTCTTC
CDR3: CASRAPGGAGNEQFF

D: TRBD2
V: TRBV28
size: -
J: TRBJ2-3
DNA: TGTGCCAGCAGACCGTTCAGCGGGAAAGATACGCAGTATTTT
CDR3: CASRPFSGKDTQYF

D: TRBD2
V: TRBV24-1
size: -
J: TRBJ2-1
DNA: TGTGCCACCAGTGATTTCTTGCGGGGGGGCCGGGTTGAGCAGTTCTTC
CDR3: CATSDFLRGGRVEQFF

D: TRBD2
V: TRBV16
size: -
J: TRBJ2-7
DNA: TGTGCCAGCAGCCCAGGGTGGCAGCGAACTAGCGGGAGTTACGAGCAGTACTTC
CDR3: CASSPGWQRTSGSYEQYF

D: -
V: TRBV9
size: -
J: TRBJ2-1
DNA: TGTGCCAGCAGCCCAGCGTCCCGTTTGGACAATGAGCAGTTCTTC
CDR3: CASSPASRLDNEQFF

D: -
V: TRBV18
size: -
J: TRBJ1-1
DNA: TGTGCCAGCTCACCAGAGAACGTGGGGTGGAAAGCTTTCTTT
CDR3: CASSPENVGWKAFF

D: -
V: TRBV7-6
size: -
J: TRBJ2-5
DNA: TGTGCCAGCAGCTTAGGTAGCCAGCAAGAGACCCAGTACTTC
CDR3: CASSLGSQQETQYF

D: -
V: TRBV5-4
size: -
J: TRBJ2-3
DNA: TGTGCCAGCAGCCCGCAGACCCTTAGCACAGATACGCAGTATTTT
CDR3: CASSPQTLSTDTQYF

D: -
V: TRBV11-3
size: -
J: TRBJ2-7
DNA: TGTGCCAGCAGCTTAGGCGGAACTTCCTACGAGCAGTACTTC
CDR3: CASSLGGTSYEQYF

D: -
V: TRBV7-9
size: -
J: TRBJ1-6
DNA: TGTGCCAGCAGCGCAAGTAGAGGGAATTCACCCCTCCACTTT
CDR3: CASSASRGNSPLHF

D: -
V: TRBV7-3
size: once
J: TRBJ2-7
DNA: TGTGCCAGCATCCCATTGGCAGGAGAGCCCTACGAGCAGTACTTC
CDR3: CASIPLAGEPYEQYF

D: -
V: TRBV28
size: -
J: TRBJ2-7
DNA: TGTGCCAGCAGCTCGGGGGGCGCGAGAGACTACGAGCAGTACTTC
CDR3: CASSSGGARDYEQYF

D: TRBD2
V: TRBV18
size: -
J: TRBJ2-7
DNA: TGTGCCAGCTCAGCGTACGGGGGGGAGGGCCCAGAGTACTTC
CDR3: CASSAYGGEGPEYF

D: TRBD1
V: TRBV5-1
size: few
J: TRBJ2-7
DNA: TGCGCCAGCAGCTTGGGGGACAGCTTCTCCGAGCAGTACTTC
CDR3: CASSLGDSFSEQYF

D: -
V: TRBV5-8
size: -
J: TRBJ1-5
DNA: TGTGCCAGCAGCCACGGACGGGACAATCAGCCCCAGCATTTT
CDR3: CASSHGRDNQPQHF

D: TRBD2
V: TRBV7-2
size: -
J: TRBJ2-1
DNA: TGTGCCAGCAGCTTAGCATCGGCTAGCGGTTCCCCTTCCTACAATGAGCAGTTCTTC
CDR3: CASSLASASGSPSYNEQFF